This T cell receptor (beta chain) originates from a study of control samples from healthy donors and cancer patients. CDR3 length equals 11 residues. The V and J ends lost 3 bases and 4 bases respectively, with 6 bases between them. Germline V gene data show CDR1 as SQVTM and CDR2 as ANQGSEA. Clones were read by immunoSEQ multiplex PCR, and TCRdb kept only the in-frame ones, dropping some. The table shows about 190,000 clones, with about nine tenths occurring only once. This clone was seen just once. The sequenced material came from blood. J is TRBJ1-1 and V is TRBV29-1; D call uncertain. This clonotype was sampled from a man between 25 and 39 years old in good health. In DNA, the CDR3 is TGCAGCGTTGACGGACTCACTGAAGCTTTCTTT. Protein: CSVDGLTEAFF.